This TCR beta chain was documented in a study of early T cells in non-severe SARS-CoV-2 infection. Broader study findings: The study's VDJdb matching favored anti-spike CD8 responses and missed private and CD4 specificities.

Unique molecular identifiers were attached to individual cDNA molecules. A single record per CDR3 protein comes from TCRdb applying MiXCR to the 5' RACE reads. Of about 97,000 distinct CDR3 sequences listed, approximately 14% are singletons. The germline gives CDR1 SGHRS, CDR2 YFSETQ. The CDR3 runs 16 residues. V dropped 4 bases and J dropped 0 bases, with 17 bases sitting between them. This clonotype was found a few times. Its antigen is undetermined. The TCR sequence derives from an adult who was a healthcare worker with PCR-confirmed SARS-CoV-2 infection or an uninfected control (not recorded which). The sample comprised whole blood. The rearrangement links TRBV5-1 to TRBJ2-7; no firm D call. CDR3 nucleotide sequence: TGCGCCAGCAGCCCAGAACCCTCACGGATCTCCTACGAGCAGTACTTC. This translates into CASSPEPSRISYEQYF.